These 21 T cell receptor beta chains share one sample of origin, sequenced in a study of tumor-infiltrating lymphocytes in primary liver carcinoma. Unsorted whole blood yielded blood RNA, and germline DNA was extracted as well. Priming with a constant-region primer yielded TCR beta cDNA from 450 to 600 ng total RNA. Three nested multiplex PCR rounds of slightly modified ARM-PCR generated TCR beta libraries. The first two PCR rounds, roughly 11 cycles each, used TRBV1-TRBV30 forward primers and a C-beta reverse primer. In TCRdb, the multiplex PCR reads were re-called with MiXCR into one record per CDR3 protein. The sample lists 300,000 to 350,000 distinct CDR3 sequences, roughly 61% occurring once. The material sequenced was peripheral blood. The receptors were gathered from a man aged 40-49 years with primary liver carcinoma and hepatitis B virus infection.

Worth noting for this clonotype: One end of the junction is discordant with germline, which a read error may explain. The CDR3 region has the DNA TGTGCCAGCATCCCTCAGGGGAGTTCTGGAAACATCATATATTTT. Translating it yields CASIPQGSSGNIIYF. The chain is built from TRBV11-2 and TRBJ1-3; D might be TRBD1 (6 bases). The CDR3 spans 15 residues. CDR1 is SGHAT, CDR2 FQNNGV, per germline.

Concerning this clonotype: Germline is not matched at one junction end, which may reflect a read error. V usage is TRBV24-1 and J usage is TRBJ2-1, with 8 positions matching TRBD2. Germline V CDR1 and CDR2: KGHDR, SFDVKD. The CDR3 runs 14 residues. CDR3 coding DNA: TGTGCCACCAGTCCGAGCGGGAGATGGAATGAGCAGTCCTTC. This translates into CATSPSGRWNEQSF.

Regarding this clonotype: Compared with germline, one end of the junction differs, possibly owing to a read error. This chain uses TRBV4-2 with TRBJ2-7; TRBD2 matches at 13 bases. This CDR3 region has 14 residues. CDR1 and CDR2 from the germline V gene are LGHNA and YNFKEQ. CDR3 loop: CARRKGLAGTEQYF. The DNA of the CDR3 is TGCGCTAGGAGAAAGGGACTAGCGGGAACCGAGCAGTACTTC.

This clonotype was seen a handful of times. J is TRBJ2-7 and V is TRBV5-1; TRBD2 matches 9 bases. V gave up 4 bases and J gave up 3 bases; unmatched junction bases: 5. The CDR3 contains 14 residues. Germline-derived CDR1 and CDR2 are SGHRS and YFSETQ. Written as DNA, the CDR3 is TGCGCCAGCAGCCCGGGACTAGCCGTCTACGAGCAGTACTTC. This gives the protein CASSPGLAVYEQYF.

Worth noting for this clonotype: Without the conserved terminal phenylalanine or tryptophan, this CDR3 likely stems from a read error. The chain's CDR3 is CASSQAGPPPQFL. CDR3 coding DNA: TGCGCCAGCAGCCAGGCGGGTCCTCCGCCGCAGTTCTTA. The chain is built from TRBV4-3 and TRBJ2-1, with a weak D call TRBD2 (5 bases). Deletions cut 3 bases from V and 12 bases from J, with 15 bases between. The germline V gene encodes CDR1 LGHNA and CDR2 YSLEER. This CDR3 spans 13 amino acids.

The chain carries TRBV28 and TRBJ2-7; no clear D gene. The CDR3 is made up of 13 amino acids. CDR1 MDHEN and CDR2 SYDVKM come from the germline V gene. V was clipped by 1 base and J by 3 bases, with 7 bases between them. CDR3 coding DNA: TGTGCCAGCAGTTTATTAGGGAACTACGAGCAGTACTTC. This gives the protein CASSLLGNYEQYF.

The chain recombines TRBV10-3 with TRBJ1-2, with D unclear. The CDR3 spans 14 residues. The V gene's germline CDR1 is ENHRY and CDR2 SYGVKD. Trimming took 9 bases from V and 5 from J, leaving 19 bases between them. CDR3 protein: CAITSMADKYGYTF. The CDR3 nucleotides are TGTGCCATTACCTCAATGGCGGATAAGTATGGCTACACCTTC.

This clonotype came up many times. The chain links TRBV6-2 or TRBV6-3 to TRBJ1-1; 7 nucleotides match TRBD1. This CDR3 spans 15 amino acids. The V gene's germline CDR1 is MNHEY and CDR2 SVGEGT. The trim removed 6 bases at V and 3 bases at J, leaving 10 bases unmatched. CDR3 bases: TGTGCCAGCAGACGCCGGCCCCAGGGGGACACTGAAGCTTTCTTT. Translation gives CASRRRPQGDTEAFF.

Only a few counts were recorded for this clonotype. The gene calls are TRBV5-1 and TRBJ2-1, with 13 bases lining up with TRBD2. Losses at the gene ends were 7 bases for V and 7 bases for J; bases not matched to a gene: 5. Germline assignment: CDR1 SGHRS and CDR2 YFSETQ. This CDR3 region has 14 residues. CDR3: CASARTSGRNEQFF. The CDR3 DNA reads TGCGCCAGCGCCCGGACTAGCGGGAGAAATGAGCAGTTCTTC.

Points on this clonotype: No conserved phenylalanine or tryptophan is present at the end of the CDR3, so a read error is the likely explanation. The gene calls are TRBV4-3 and TRBJ2-1; D may match TRBD1 or TRBD2 (5 bases each). The V gene's germline CDR1 is LGHNA and CDR2 YSLEER. This CDR3 spans 17 amino acids. DNA of the CDR3: TGCGCAAGCAGCCAAGACCCCCCGGGACGGATCATAAACGAGCAGTTCTTA. This gives the protein CASSQDPPGRIINEQFL.

This clonotype was seen only a few times. The chain has TRBV5-4 and TRBJ2-7; a weak D match, TRBD1 (5 bases). CDR1 is SGHNT, CDR2 YYREEE, per germline (reference sequence). Trimming shortened V by 0 bases and J by 3 bases, and 7 bases separated the two germline ends. CDR3 length equals 13 residues. The CDR3 region is CASSLVDSYEQYF. The CDR3 region has the DNA TGTGCCAGCAGCTTGGTAGACAGCTACGAGCAGTACTTC.

Points on this clonotype: A clone one base away is much larger, so this may be a read error. The chain is built from TRBV6-6 and TRBJ1-5; weak D call: TRBD1 (6 bases). Germline values: CDR1 MNHNY, CDR2 SVGAGI (reference sequence). The CDR3 spans 15 residues. Here the CDR3 reads CASSYPGGAYQSQHF. In DNA, the CDR3 is TGTGCCAGCAGTTACCCGGGGGGGGCCTATCAGTCCCAGCATTTT.

This clonotype came up many times. This rearrangement joins TRBV13 to TRBJ2-5; D is possibly TRBD1 or TRBD2 (5 bases each). The CDR3 has 14 residues. The germline V and J ends were trimmed by 4 bases and 1 base, with 10 bases remaining between them. Germline V gene sequence: CDR1 PRHDT, CDR2 FYEKMQ (reference sequence). CDR3 loop: CASSSRDAQETQYF. Written as DNA, the CDR3 is TGTGCCAGCAGCTCGAGGGACGCCCAAGAGACCCAGTACTTC.

This clonotype was picked up a small number of times. The V and J genes are TRBV5-6 and TRBJ1-6; TRBD1 is a possible D gene (6 bases). The germline V and J ends were trimmed by 3 bases and 10 bases, with 14 bases remaining between them. CDR3 length: 14 amino acids. Per the germline V gene, CDR1 is SGHDT and CDR2 is YYEEEE. CDR3 DNA sequence: TGTGCCAGCAGCTCCGACCAGGGGCGGTCACCCCTCCACTTT. Translating gives CASSSDQGRSPLHF.

On this clonotype: The germline gene is not matched at one end of the junction; a read error may be the cause. V and J are TRBV11-2 and TRBJ2-3; TRBD2 agrees at 8 bases. There are 15 residues in the CDR3. Germline V gene sequence: CDR1 SGHAT, CDR2 FQNNGV. CDR3 nucleotide sequence: TGTGCCAGTAGCCCTCAGGGACTAGAGACAGATACGCACTATTTT. Protein sequence: CASSPQGLETDTHYF.

This clonotype was detected ten times or more. The chain is built from TRBV5-5 and TRBJ2-7; 7 nucleotides line up with TRBD2. Germline loops: CDR1 SGHKS, CDR2 YYEKEE (reference sequence). The CDR3 extends over 15 amino acids. The J segment lost 7 bases and the V segment lost 0 bases, leaving 10 bases of the junction unmatched. The CDR3 region has the DNA TGTGCCAGCAGCTTGGCCGCTGCGGGAGTGATTGAGCAGTACTTC. It specifies CASSLAAAGVIEQYF.

The chain joins TRBV11-2 to TRBJ2-2, with D perhaps TRBD1 or TRBD2 (5 bases each). Trimming removed 4 bases from V and 15 bases from J, with 30 bases in between. The CDR3 contains 17 residues. From germline, CDR1 is SGHAT and CDR2 FQNNGV. CDR3: CASSSRQFLGNIGVLFF. Here the CDR3 DNA reads TGTGCCAGCAGCTCAAGACAGTTTCTTGGGAACATCGGGGTGTTGTTTTTT.

The chain couples TRBV14 to TRBJ2-3; D possibly matches TRBD1 or TRBD2 (5 bases each). The CDR3 sequence is 15 residues long. Trimming took off 1 base at V and 8 bases at J, with 16 bases between the two ends. Germline V gene lookup returns CDR1 SGHDN and CDR2 FVKESK. The CDR3 protein is CASSQAQGALGTQYF. The CDR3 DNA reads as TGTGCCAGCAGCCAAGCTCAGGGAGCATTAGGTACGCAGTATTTT.

CDR3 region: CATSDSSIAAGTQYF. For the CDR3, the DNA is TGTGCCACCAGTGATTCATCAATAGCAGCGGGTACGCAGTATTTT. This chain connects TRBV24-1 to TRBJ2-3; possibly TRBD2 for D (6 bases). The germline V gene has CDR1 KGHDR and CDR2 SFDVKD. The ends were cut back, 2 bases at V and 8 bases at J, with 16 bases in the middle. The CDR3 spans 15 residues.

This rearrangement joins TRBV7-2 to TRBJ1-4; TRBD1 matches at 7 bases. Germline loops: CDR1 SGHTA, CDR2 FQGNSA. J lost 3 bases, V lost 5 bases, and 9 bases had no gene match. The CDR3 length is 16 residues. The CDR3 bases are TGTGCCAGCAGCCCGACAGGGTTGGGGGCTAATGAAAAACTGTTTTTT. It encodes CASSPTGLGANEKLFF.

The V gene is TRBV13, the J gene TRBJ2-7; tentative D call: TRBD1 (5 bases). CDR1 and CDR2 (germline): PRHDT, FYEKMQ (reference sequence). V lost 4 bases and J lost 4, with 14 bases in between. This CDR3 comprises 14 residues. CDR3 loop: CASSSKNRSYEQYF. The CDR3 DNA reads TGTGCCAGCAGCTCAAAGAACAGGAGTTACGAGCAGTACTTC.